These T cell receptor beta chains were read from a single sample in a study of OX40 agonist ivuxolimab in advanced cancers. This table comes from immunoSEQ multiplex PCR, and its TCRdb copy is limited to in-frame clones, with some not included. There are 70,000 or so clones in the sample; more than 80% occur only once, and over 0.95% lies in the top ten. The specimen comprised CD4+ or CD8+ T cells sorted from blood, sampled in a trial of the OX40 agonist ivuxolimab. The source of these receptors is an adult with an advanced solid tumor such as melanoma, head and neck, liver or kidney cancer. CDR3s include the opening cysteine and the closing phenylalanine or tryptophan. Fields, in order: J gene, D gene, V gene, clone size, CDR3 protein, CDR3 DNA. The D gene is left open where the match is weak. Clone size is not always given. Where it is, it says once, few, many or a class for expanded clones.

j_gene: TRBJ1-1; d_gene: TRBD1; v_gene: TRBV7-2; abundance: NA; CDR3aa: CASSPQGVGSTEAFF; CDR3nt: TGTGCCAGCAGCCCACAGGGGGTTGGTAGCACTGAAGCTTTCTTT
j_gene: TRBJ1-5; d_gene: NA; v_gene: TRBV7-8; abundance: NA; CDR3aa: CASSLASNQPQHF; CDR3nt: TGTGCCAGCAGCTTAGCGAGCAATCAGCCCCAGCATTTT
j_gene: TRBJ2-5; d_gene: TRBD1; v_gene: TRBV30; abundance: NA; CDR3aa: CAWSRTGGSRAGAAQYF; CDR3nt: TGTGCCTGGAGTCGGACAGGGGGAAGCCGGGCGGGGGCAGCCCAGTACTTC
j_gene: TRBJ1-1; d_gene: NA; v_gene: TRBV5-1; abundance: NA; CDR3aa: CASSVVNTEAFF; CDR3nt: TGCGCCAGCAGCGTAGTGAACACTGAAGCTTTCTTT
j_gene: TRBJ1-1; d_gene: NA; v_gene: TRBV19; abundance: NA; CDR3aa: CASRSNLLGGEAFF; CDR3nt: TGTGCCAGTAGGTCGAACCTCTTAGGGGGTGAAGCTTTCTTT
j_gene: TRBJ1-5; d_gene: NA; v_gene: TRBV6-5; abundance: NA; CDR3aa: CATRRDTSGNQPQHF; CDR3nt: TGTGCCACCAGGCGGGACACTTCTGGGAATCAGCCCCAGCATTTT
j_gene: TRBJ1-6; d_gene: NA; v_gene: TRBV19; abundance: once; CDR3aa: CASSIHRSKGLRNSPLHF; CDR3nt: TGTGCCAGTAGTATCCACAGGTCCAAGGGGCTAAGGAATTCACCCCTCCACTTT
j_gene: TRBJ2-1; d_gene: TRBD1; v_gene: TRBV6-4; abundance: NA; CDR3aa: CASRAVGTAQNNEQFF; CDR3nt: TGTGCCAGCAGGGCAGTCGGGACAGCCCAAAACAATGAGCAGTTCTTC
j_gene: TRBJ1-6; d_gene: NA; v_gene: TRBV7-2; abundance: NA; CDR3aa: CASSLSLSSPLHF; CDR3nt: TGTGCCAGCAGCTTAAGTCTTAGTTCACCCCTCCACTTT
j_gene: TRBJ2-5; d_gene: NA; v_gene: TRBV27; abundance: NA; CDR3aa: CASSFNSETQYF; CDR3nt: TGTGCCAGCAGTTTTAATTCAGAGACCCAGTACTTC
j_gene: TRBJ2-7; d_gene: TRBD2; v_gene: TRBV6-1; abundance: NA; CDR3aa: CASSVSVTSGASFGYEQYF; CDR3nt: TGTGCCAGCAGTGTTTCGGTTACTAGCGGGGCCTCCTTTGGGTACGAGCAGTACTTC
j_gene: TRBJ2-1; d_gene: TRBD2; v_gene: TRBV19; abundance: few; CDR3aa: CASSTPLGASGGSSYNEQFF; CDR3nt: TGTGCCAGTAGTACCCCTCTCGGGGCTAGCGGGGGTAGCTCCTACAATGAGCAGTTCTTC
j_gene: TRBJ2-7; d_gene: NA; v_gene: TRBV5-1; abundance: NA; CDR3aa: CASSLQGRDYEQYF; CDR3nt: TGCGCCAGCAGCTTACAGGGTCGGGACTACGAGCAGTACTTC
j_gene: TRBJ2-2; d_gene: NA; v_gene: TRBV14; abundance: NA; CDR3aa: CASSQPKSRGRTGELFF; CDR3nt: TGTGCCAGCAGCCAACCTAAAAGCAGGGGGAGGACCGGGGAGCTGTTTTTT
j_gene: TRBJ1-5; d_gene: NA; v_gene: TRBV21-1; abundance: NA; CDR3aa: CASSYHPKAGRSNQPQHF; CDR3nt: TGTGCCAGCAGCTATCATCCGAAGGCGGGACGCAGCAATCAGCCCCAGCATTTT
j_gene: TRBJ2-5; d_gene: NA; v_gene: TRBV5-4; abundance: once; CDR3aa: CASSLGAGQETQYF; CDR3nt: TGTGCCAGCAGCTTGGGGGCGGGGCAAGAGACCCAGTACTTC
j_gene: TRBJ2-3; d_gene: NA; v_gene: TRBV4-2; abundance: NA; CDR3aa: CASSQAAVADTQYF; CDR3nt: TGTGCCAGCAGCCAAGCGGCGGTCGCAGATACGCAGTATTTT
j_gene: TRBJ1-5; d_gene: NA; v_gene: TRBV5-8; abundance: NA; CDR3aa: CASGDGTLANQPQHF; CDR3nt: TGTGCCAGCGGAGACGGGACCTTAGCAAATCAGCCCCAGCATTTT
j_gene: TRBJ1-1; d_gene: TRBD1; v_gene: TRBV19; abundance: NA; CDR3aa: CASSNSEGQGFLDTEAFF; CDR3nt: TGTGCCAGTAGTAATTCAGAGGGACAGGGCTTCTTAGACACTGAAGCTTTCTTT
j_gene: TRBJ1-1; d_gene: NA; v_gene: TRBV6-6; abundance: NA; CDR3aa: CASRGSIEAFF; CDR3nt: TGTGCCAGCAGAGGTTCTATTGAAGCTTTCTTT
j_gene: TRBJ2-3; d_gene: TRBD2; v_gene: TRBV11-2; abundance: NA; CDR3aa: CASSSRRWIAGFADTQYF; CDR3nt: TGTGCCAGCAGCTCAAGGAGATGGATAGCGGGGTTTGCAGATACGCAGTATTTT
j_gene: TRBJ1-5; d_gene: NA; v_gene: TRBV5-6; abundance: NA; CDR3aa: CASSYSTRGRDQPQHF; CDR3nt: TGTGCCAGCAGCTATTCTACTAGGGGAAGGGATCAGCCCCAGCATTTT
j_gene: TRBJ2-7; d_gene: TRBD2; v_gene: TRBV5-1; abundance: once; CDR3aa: CASSLQWAGTSGGKGYYEQYF; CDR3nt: TGCGCCAGCAGCTTGCAATGGGCCGGGACTAGCGGGGGGAAGGGGTACTACGAGCAGTACTTC
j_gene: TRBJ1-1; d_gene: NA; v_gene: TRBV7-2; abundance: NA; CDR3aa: CASSLDPENTEAFF; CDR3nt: TGTGCCAGCAGCTTGGACCCTGAGAACACTGAAGCTTTCTTT
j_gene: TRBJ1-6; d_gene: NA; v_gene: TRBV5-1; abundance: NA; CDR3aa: CASSQYGSGNSPLHF; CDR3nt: TGCGCCAGCAGTCAGTACGGCTCGGGTAATTCACCCCTCCACTTT
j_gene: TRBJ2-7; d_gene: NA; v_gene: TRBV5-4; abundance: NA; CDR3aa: CASSSSAYEQYF; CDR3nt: TGTGCCAGCAGCTCGTCGGCGTACGAGCAGTACTTC
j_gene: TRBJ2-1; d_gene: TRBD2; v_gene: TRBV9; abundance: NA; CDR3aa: CASSVGLAGGPVHNEQFF; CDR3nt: TGTGCCAGCAGCGTAGGACTAGCGGGGGGGCCTGTCCACAATGAGCAGTTCTTC
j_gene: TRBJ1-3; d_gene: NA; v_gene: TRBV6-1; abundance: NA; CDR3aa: CASRPPGANTIYF; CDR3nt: TGTGCCAGCAGGCCCCCGGGGGCTAACACCATATATTTT
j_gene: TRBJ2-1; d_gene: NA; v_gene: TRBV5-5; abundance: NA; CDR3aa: CASSWGYEQFF; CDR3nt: TGTGCCAGCAGCTGGGGCTATGAGCAGTTCTTC
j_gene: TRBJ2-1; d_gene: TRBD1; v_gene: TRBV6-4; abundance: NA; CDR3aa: CASRRDRQNNEQFF; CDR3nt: TGTGCCAGCAGGCGGGACAGGCAAAACAATGAGCAGTTCTTC
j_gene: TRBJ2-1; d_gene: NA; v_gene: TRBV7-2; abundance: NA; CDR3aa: CASSLEAEYNEQFF; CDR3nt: TGTGCCAGCAGCTTAGAAGCTGAGTACAATGAGCAGTTCTTC
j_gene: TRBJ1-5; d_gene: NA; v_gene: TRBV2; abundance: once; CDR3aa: CASRRGVYQPQHF; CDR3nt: TGTGCCAGCAGAAGGGGGGTCTATCAGCCCCAGCATTTT
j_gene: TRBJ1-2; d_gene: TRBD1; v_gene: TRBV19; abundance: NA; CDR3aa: CASNRGADYGYTF; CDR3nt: TGTGCCAGTAACAGGGGGGCGGACTATGGCTACACCTTC
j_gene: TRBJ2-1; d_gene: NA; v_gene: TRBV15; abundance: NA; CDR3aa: CATSTLRGLREQFF; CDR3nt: TGTGCCACCAGCACTCTCCGAGGGCTACGGGAGCAGTTCTTC
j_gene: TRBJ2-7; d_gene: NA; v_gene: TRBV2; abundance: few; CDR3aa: CASKLDKISYEQYF; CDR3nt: TGTGCCAGCAAGCTCGACAAGATCTCCTACGAGCAGTACTTC
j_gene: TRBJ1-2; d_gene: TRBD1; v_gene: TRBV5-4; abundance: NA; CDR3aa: CASSRDRGVISYGYTF; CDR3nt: TGTGCCAGCAGCCGGGACAGGGGGGTAATCAGCTATGGCTACACCTTC
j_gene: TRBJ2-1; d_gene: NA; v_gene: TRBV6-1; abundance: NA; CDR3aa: CASSPQRASYNEQFF; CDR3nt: TGTGCCAGCAGTCCTCAGCGGGCCTCCTACAATGAGCAGTTCTTC
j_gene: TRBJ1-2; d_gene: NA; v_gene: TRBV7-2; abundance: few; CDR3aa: CASSLGLMTGMTNYGYTF; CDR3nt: TGTGCCAGCAGCTTAGGACTAATGACAGGAATGACAAACTATGGCTACACCTTC
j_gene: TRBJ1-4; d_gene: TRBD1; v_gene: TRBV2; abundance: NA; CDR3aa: CASREQGTTNEKLFF; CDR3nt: TGTGCCAGCAGAGAACAGGGGACAACTAATGAAAAACTGTTTTTT
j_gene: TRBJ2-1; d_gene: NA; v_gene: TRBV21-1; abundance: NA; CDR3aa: CASSKSELAGGPPYNEQFF; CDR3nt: TGTGCCAGCAGCAAGAGTGAACTAGCGGGGGGCCCCCCCTACAATGAGCAGTTCTTC